This T cell receptor (beta chain) appears in the sequencing data of a study of blood T cell repertoires in COVID-19. The germline CDR1 and CDR2 sequences are KGHSH and LQKENI. V dropped 2 bases and J dropped 9 bases, with 17 bases sitting between them. This CDR3 contains 15 residues. Source study methods: Quantification of nucleated cells was approximated via reference gene primer amplification. Here immunoSEQ multiplex PCR was the method, and the copy in TCRdb shows in-frame clones only, minus some. That table is the source of V, J and clone size, and D and trimming were worked out from the DNA. This table has about 68,000 clones, around 84% appearing once.

This receptor was identified in a man aged 50 to 60 with acute or convalescent COVID-19. Material: peripheral blood. The chain is built from TRBV18 and TRBJ2-1, with D possibly being TRBD2 (5 bases). DNA of the CDR3: TGTGCCAGCTCACCATCAGTAGCGTCAGTGGGTGAGCAGTTCTTC. This codes for CASSPSVASVGEQFF.